These T cell receptor beta chains were read from a single sample in a study of blood T cell repertoires in COVID-19. Some clones are missing from TCRdb's copy, which holds only in-frame ones; the method was immunoSEQ multiplex PCR. The table has around 130,000 clones, roughly 80% seen once. Sequenced sample: PBMCs or T cells enriched from blood (not recorded which). These receptors originate from a man aged 30-40 years who had recovered from COVID-19. Each CDR3 is given with its conserved first and last residue. Fields, in order: clone size, J gene, CDR3 length, D gene, V gene, CDR3 DNA, CDR3 protein. A D gene is named only where the DNA matches it firmly. Only some rows state a clone size, as once, few, many or a class for expanded clones.

- TRBJ2-7 14 TRBD1 TRBV11-2 TGTGCCAGCAGCCCCCGGGGACAGACCTACGAGCAGTACTTC CASSPRGQTYEQYF
once TRBJ2-2 16 - TRBV7-3 TGTGCCAGCAGCTTAGGGCAGGCCGCGAACACCGGGGAGCTGTTTTTT CASSLGQAANTGELFF
- TRBJ2-2 16 - TRBV23-1 TGCGCCAGCAGTCAATCGAGAAGCTCGAACACCGGGGAGCTGTTTTTT CASSQSRSSNTGELFF
once TRBJ1-1 14 TRBD1 TRBV7-9 TGTGCCAGCAGCTTAGCGATAGGGGACAGTGAAGCTTTCTTT CASSLAIGDSEAFF
- TRBJ1-2 16 TRBD1 TRBV5-1 TGCGCCAGCAGCAAAACGACAGGGGGATTTAACTATGGCTACACCTTC CASSKTTGGFNYGYTF
- TRBJ1-3 14 - TRBV2 TGTGCCAGCAGTGAAGAGACTAATGGAAACACCATATATTTT CASSEETNGNTIYF
- TRBJ2-7 17 TRBD2 TRBV20-1 TGCAGTGCTAGTCACCTAGCAGCGGGACTAGCGTCAGAGGAGCAGTACTTC CSASHLAAGLASEEQYF
once TRBJ1-4 18 TRBD1 TRBV5-1 TGCGCCAGCAGCTTGTATGTCCAGGGGGCTCGGTCTAATGAAAAACTGTTTTTT CASSLYVQGARSNEKLFF
- TRBJ1-3 16 - TRBV5-4 TGTGCCAGCAGCTTGGGATCAGGAAACTCTGGAAACACCATATATTTT CASSLGSGNSGNTIYF
- TRBJ2-2 16 - TRBV11-2 TGTGCCAGCAGCTTAGTTGCGGGGGCGGAGACCGGGGAGCTGTTTTTT CASSLVAGAETGELFF
- TRBJ1-2 14 - TRBV9 TGTGCCAGCAGCGTAGGGGGGGGCGCAGATGGCTACACCTTC CASSVGGGADGYTF
- TRBJ1-5 14 - TRBV2 TGTGCCAACTCGGACAGCGATAGCAATCAGCCCCAGCATTTT CANSDSDSNQPQHF
- TRBJ2-1 14 - TRBV9 TGTGCCAGCACCCCGACTAGTAACAACAATGAGCAGTTCTTC CASTPTSNNNEQFF
- TRBJ1-1 13 TRBD1 TRBV12-3/TRBV12-4 TGTGCCAGCAGGGACAGGGAGGCCACTGAAGCTTTCTTT CASRDREATEAFF
- TRBJ1-4 15 - TRBV7-9 TGTGCCAGCAGCCTGAATCCGACACAAAATGAAAAACTGTTTTTT CASSLNPTQNEKLFF
- TRBJ1-4 14 - TRBV3-1/TRBV3-2 TGTGCCAGCAGCCATGGACAGCAAAATGAAAAACTGTTTTTT CASSHGQQNEKLFF
- TRBJ2-3 16 - TRBV15 TGTGCCACCAGCATCCGACTAGTGGGCCATAGAGATACGCAGTATTTT CATSIRLVGHRDTQYF
- TRBJ2-7 15 - TRBV25-1 TGTGCCAGCAGTGGTACCGGGACAAGAACCTACGAGCAGTACTTC CASSGTGTRTYEQYF
- TRBJ1-1 14 - TRBV27 TGTGCCAGCCGGGGAGGCAGGGTGGTTCTTGAAGCTTTCTTT CASRGGRVVLEAFF
- TRBJ2-7 14 - TRBV6-5 TGTGCCAGCGGGCTCCCAGGGTCTGACTACGAGCAGTACTTC CASGLPGSDYEQYF
- TRBJ1-5 13 - TRBV7-2 TGTGCCAGCAGCACGGTGGAGAGTCAGCCCCAGCATTTT CASSTVESQPQHF
few TRBJ2-5 12 - TRBV7-2 TGTGCCAGCAGCTTAAGGTCCGGGGCCCAGTACTTC CASSLRSGAQYF
- TRBJ1-1 12 - TRBV7-9 TGTGCCAGCACCCCCAGGGACACTGAAGCTTTCTTT CASTPRDTEAFF
- TRBJ2-3 13 - TRBV5-1 TGCGCCACCAGAATCCCCCCCTCAGATACGCAGTATTTT CATRIPPSDTQYF